This TCR beta chain was found in a study of prognosis after radiotherapy for stage I lung cancer. Whole-study context: The study enrolled more than ten men and over five women as patients, aged about 50 to 84 with a median of around 70 years. Squamous cell carcinoma was diagnosed in 6 or 7 patients and adenocarcinoma in some 11. SBRT was given in 3 to 5 fractions at a biologically effective dose of at least 100 Gy as radiotherapy. Whole-study results and caveats: Diminished Shannon entropy following stereotactic body radiation therapy characterized patients who developed distant metastases.

As for this clonotype: Its antigen remains unidentified.

Two-round multiplex PCR amplified TCR beta CDR3 from genomic DNA. For every TRBV and TRBJ gene, a specific primer was used in first-round PCR. In TCRdb, the multiplex PCR reads were re-called with MiXCR into one record per CDR3 protein. The sample lists around 59,000 distinct CDR3 sequences, more than 25% occurring once. Germline CDR1 MNHEY, CDR2 SVGEGT. This CDR3 contains 17 residues. Trimming left V 4 bases short and J 0 bases short, with 16 bases between. This chain connects TRBV6-2 or TRBV6-3 to TRBJ1-5, with a possible D match to TRBD1 (5 bases). The sample in question was PBMCs, obtained before or after stereotactic body radiation therapy (not recorded which). The sequence derives from a donor over 45 with non-small cell lung cancer. The CDR3 bases are TGTGCCAGCAGTTTACCCTCGACAGCTCATAGCAATCAGCCCCAGCATTTT. It encodes CASSLPSTAHSNQPQHF.